Given below is one T cell receptor (beta chain) in context. Its antigen is not known. T lymphocytes (CD4+ and CD8+) were sorted from PBMCs. The sample belongs to a study of CD8+ T cells in alopecia areata. Study-wide results and caveats: Sharing of TCR sequences between patients (possibly for HLA-related reasons) was less clear than in mice. Across lesional scalp, and particularly alopecia totalis/universalis, clonality surpassed that of normal scalp.

After isolation, RNA underwent reverse transcription to generate cDNA as the sequencing template. The protocol was immunoSEQ multiplex PCR, while the TCRdb copy is restricted to in-frame clones and leaves out a portion. Of 150,000 to 200,000 clones listed, around three fifths are singletons. Unmatched junction bases numbered 11, after V lost 1 base and J lost 0 bases. The CDR3 has 17 amino acids. The germline V gene encodes CDR1 SQVTM and CDR2 ANQGSEA. This chain uses TRBV29-1 with TRBJ1-1, with 7 bases matching TRBD1. The material was CD4+ T cells sorted from blood, obtained at week 0. The receptor's source is a human donor with alopecia areata. In DNA form, the CDR3 reads TGCAGCGTTGAAGTCGCCCCCTTGACAGGGATGAACACTGAAGCTTTCTTT. Amino acids: CSVEVAPLTGMNTEAFF.